The 26 T cell receptor beta chains in this list originate from one sample, sequenced in a study of blood T cell repertoires in COVID-19. Assay used: immunoSEQ multiplex PCR; TCRdb lists only in-frame clones, some missing. Among fewer than 150,000 clones listed, about four fifths were seen once. What was sequenced was peripheral blood. The receptors shown here come from a human donor in a cohort sampled during active COVID-19.

The V gene is TRBV10-2, the J gene TRBJ2-6; 8 bases map to TRBD1. The CDR3 is 14 residues long. J lost 0 bases, V lost 8 bases, and 0 bases had no gene match. In germline, CDR1 is WSHSY, CDR2 SAAADI. The CDR3 reads CASGQGSGANVLTF. As DNA, the CDR3 is TGCGCCAGCGGACAGGGCTCTGGGGCCAACGTCCTGACTTTC.

This clone was detected a few times. The chain's CDR3 is CASSLSGGPLGETQYF. DNA of the CDR3: TGTGCCAGCAGTTTAAGCGGGGGCCCCCTTGGGGAGACCCAGTACTTC. The chain has TRBV27 and TRBJ2-5; TRBD2 matches at 8 bases. Germline loops: CDR1 MNHEY, CDR2 SMNVEV (reference sequence). The CDR3 is 16 amino acids. Trimming at V came to 2 bases and at J to 5 bases, leaving 10 bases not matched to a gene.

The chain has TRBV10-3 and TRBJ1-6; TRBD1 aligns across 9 bases. CDR3 length equals 16 residues. The V segment lost 10 bases and the J segment 6 bases; nucleotides outside the gene matches: 13. Germline V CDR1 and CDR2: ENHRY, SYGVKD. The CDR3 sequence: CATSERGTGINSPLHF. CDR3 bases: TGTGCCACCTCCGAGCGGGGGACAGGGATTAATTCACCCCTCCACTTT.

This clone was seen a handful of times. The chain recombines TRBV6-6 with TRBJ2-1; 11 nucleotides align to TRBD2. The CDR3 is made up of 17 amino acids. Germline values: CDR1 MNHNY, CDR2 SVGAGI (reference sequence). V lost 5 bases, J lost 5 bases, and 11 bases stayed unmatched. The CDR3: CASSRTDLAGGHNEQFF. CDR3 DNA sequence: TGTGCCAGCAGTCGAACTGACCTAGCGGGGGGCCACAATGAGCAGTTCTTC.

This chain joins TRBV6-5 and TRBJ2-7; no reliable D call. V dropped 4 bases and J dropped 2 bases, with 12 bases sitting between them. The CDR3 has 14 residues. Germline lookup yields CDR1 MNHEY and CDR2 SVGAGI. The CDR3 sequence is CASSSPSPTYEQYF. In DNA form, the CDR3 reads TGTGCCAGCAGTTCCCCGTCCCCTACCTACGAGCAGTACTTC.

This sequence joins TRBV27 and TRBJ2-7, with 7 nucleotides matching TRBD1. CDR1 and CDR2 (germline): MNHEY, SMNVEV (reference sequence). The ends lost 0 bases at V and 2 bases at J; junction bases unmatched: 4. The CDR3 runs 15 residues. CDR3 DNA sequence: TGTGCCAGCAGTTTATCGGCCAGGGGGACCTACGAGCAGTACTTC. Translated, it gives CASSLSARGTYEQYF.

Worth noting for this clone: The germline gene is not matched at one end of the junction; a read error may be the cause. The chain is built from TRBV5-1 and TRBJ2-5; 8 positions match TRBD2. The CDR3 has 13 amino acids. Germline CDR1 is SGHRS and CDR2 is YFSETQ. The CDR3 DNA reads TGCGCCCGCAGCACCGGGGGGGGAGAGACCCAGTACTTC. Protein: CARSTGGGETQYF.

V is TRBV6-1 and J is TRBJ1-2; D remains ambiguous. Trimming took 2 bases from V and 4 from J, leaving 8 bases between them. This CDR3 spans 13 amino acids. Germline CDR1 and CDR2: MNHNS and SASEGT. DNA for the CDR3: TGTGCCAGCAGTGAAATCAGGCTCTATGGCTACACCTTC. Residues: CASSEIRLYGYTF.

The DNA of the CDR3 is TGCGCCAGCAGCCCACAGGGACAATCGAACACTGAAGCTTTCTTT. This codes for CASSPQGQSNTEAFF. The chain recombines TRBV5-1 with TRBJ1-1, with D maybe TRBD1 (6 bases). Trimming stripped 4 bases from V and 1 base from J, with 14 bases between. There are 15 residues in the CDR3. CDR1 and CDR2 from the germline V gene are SGHRS and YFSETQ.

About this clone: Germline and junction disagree at one end, which may indicate a read error. This chain joins TRBV6-5 and TRBJ1-6; D not resolved. Per the germline V gene, CDR1 is MNHEY and CDR2 is SVGAGI. This CDR3 is 12 amino acids long. CDR3 DNA sequence: TGCGGAGTCGGCAGTAATAATTCACCCCTCCACTTT. It is translated as CGVGSNNSPLHF.

The rearrangement uses TRBV2 and TRBJ2-7, with D unclear. Trimming took off 5 bases at V and 7 bases at J, with 15 bases between the two ends. The CDR3 extends over 13 amino acids. Germline values: CDR1 SNHLY, CDR2 FYNNEI. Here the CDR3 DNA reads TGTGCCAGCAGTTCCTTAGGAAACGGGGAGCAGTACTTC. This encodes CASSSLGNGEQYF.

The rearrangement links TRBV6-5 to TRBJ2-7, with 8 bases aligning to TRBD1. The J segment lost 3 bases and the V segment lost 6 bases, leaving 4 bases of the junction unmatched. CDR3 length equals 13 residues. CDR1 is MNHEY, CDR2 SVGAGI, per germline. The CDR3 DNA reads TGTGCCAGCAGGTTCACAGGGGGCTACGAGCAGTACTTC. Encoded protein: CASRFTGGYEQYF.

The V gene is TRBV10-3, the J gene TRBJ2-1, with 9 bases identical to TRBD1. The V and J ends lost 5 bases and 5 bases, in that order; junction bases with no gene match: 1. The length of the CDR3 is 13 residues. CDR1 and CDR2 (germline): ENHRY, SYGVKD. The CDR3 protein is CAISRDRDNEQFF. The DNA for the CDR3 is TGTGCCATCAGTCGGGACAGGGACAATGAGCAGTTCTTC.

This CDR3 is CASRLNTGLAGAETQYF. CDR3 in DNA: TGTGCCAGCAGACTGAACACGGGACTAGCGGGGGCAGAGACCCAGTACTTC. The chain links TRBV7-6 to TRBJ2-5, with TRBD2 identical over 14 bases. The CDR3 has 17 amino acids. Trimming took 6 bases from V and 4 from J; bases not matched to a gene: 10. Germline lookup yields CDR1 SGHVS and CDR2 FNYEAQ.

The chain combines TRBV7-6 with TRBJ1-6; 10 nucleotides line up with TRBD1. The V and J ends lost 6 bases and 3 bases, in that order; junction bases with no gene match: 11. The CDR3 spans 18 residues. Germline values: CDR1 SGHVS, CDR2 FNYEAQ. The DNA for the CDR3 is TGTGCCAGCAGTCCTTTCGGGACAGGGGTAAACTATAATTCACCCCTCCACTTT. Its translation is CASSPFGTGVNYNSPLHF. Based on the CDR3 plus reference TRBV7-6 and TRBJ1-6, the full variable domain is GAGVSQSPRYKVTKRGQDVALRCDPISGHVSLYWYRQALGQGPEFLTYFNYEAQQDKSGLPNDRFSAERPEGSISTLTIQRTEQRDSAMYRCASSPFGTGVNYNSPLHFGNGTRLTVT.

The chain joins TRBV30 to TRBJ1-1; D gene unclear. The length of the CDR3 is 13 residues. Trimming removed 0 bases from V and 1 base from J, with 6 bases in between. Germline V gene lookup returns CDR1 GTSNPN and CDR2 SVGIG (reference sequence). CDR3 amino acids: CAWSVVRNTEAFF. CDR3 in DNA: TGTGCCTGGAGTGTTGTTAGGAACACTGAAGCTTTCTTT.

This clone was recorded once. The chain links TRBV11-3 to TRBJ2-7; the D is unclear. Trimming cost V 3 bases and J 0 bases, with 6 bases left between them. Germline V CDR1 and CDR2: SGHNT, YENEEA. The CDR3 is 13 amino acids. Here the CDR3 reads CASSFESSYEQYF. The DNA of the CDR3 is TGTGCCAGCAGCTTCGAGAGCTCCTACGAGCAGTACTTC.

The chain has TRBV4-1 and TRBJ2-1; a weak D match, TRBD2 (6 bases). V dropped 3 bases and J dropped 10 bases, with 28 bases sitting between them. This CDR3 contains 18 residues. Germline assignment: CDR1 MGHRA and CDR2 YSYEKL. The CDR3 DNA is TGCGCCAGCAGCCACTTACCCGGCACTAGCCCGGTCGGTCAGGAGCAGTTCTTC. Its protein is CASSHLPGTSPVGQEQFF.

This sequence joins TRBV30 and TRBJ1-3, with TRBD1 identical over 9 bases. The junction had 4 bases not matched to a gene; V was cut back by 3 bases and J by 4 bases. Germline V gives CDR1 GTSNPN, CDR2 SVGIG (reference sequence). The CDR3 is 14 residues long. Here the CDR3 reads CAWRAQGAGNTIYF. The CDR3, as DNA: TGTGCCTGGAGGGCACAGGGGGCGGGAAACACCATATATTTT. Based on the CDR3 plus reference TRBV30 and TRBJ1-3, the full variable domain is SQTIHQWPATLVQPVGSPLSLECTVEGTSNPNLYWYRQAAGRGLQLLFYSVGIGQISSEVPQNLSASRPQDRQFILSSKKLLLSDSGFYLCAWRAQGAGNTIYFGEGSWLTVV.

This clone appeared once. The chain employs TRBV6-5 and TRBJ1-2; a weak D match, TRBD1 (6 bases). This CDR3 has 15 residues. Germline assignment: CDR1 MNHEY and CDR2 SVGAGI. Trimming took 4 bases from V and 2 from J, leaving 14 bases between them. CDR3 amino acids: CASSSLTQGNYGYTF. The CDR3 DNA follows: TGTGCCAGCAGTTCCCTAACACAGGGAAACTATGGCTACACCTTC.

This chain links TRBV6-5 with TRBJ1-1, with unresolved D. Deletions cut 0 bases from V and 2 bases from J, with 4 bases between. Germline lookup yields CDR1 MNHEY and CDR2 SVGAGI. This CDR3 region has 13 residues. The CDR3 DNA reads as TGTGCCAGCAGTTACTCGAGTAACACTGAAGCTTTCTTT. Encoded protein: CASSYSSNTEAFF.

The chain recombines TRBV5-1 with TRBJ1-1; no reliable D call. The V gene's germline CDR1 is SGHRS and CDR2 YFSETQ. Trimming took 0 bases from V and 1 from J, leaving 13 bases between them. The CDR3 is made up of 16 amino acids. CDR3 bases: TGCGCCAGCAGCTTGGAAAGTGGCAATTGGAACACTGAAGCTTTCTTT. It translates to CASSLESGNWNTEAFF.

V usage is TRBV18 and J usage is TRBJ1-2, with 7 bases identical to TRBD1. The CDR3 is 15 amino acids. Trimming at V came to 4 bases and at J to 0 bases, leaving 5 bases not matched to a gene. Germline assignment: CDR1 KGHSH and CDR2 LQKENI. The CDR3 coding sequence is TGTGCCAGCTCACGGGGACAGCTCACTAACTATGGCTACACCTTC. Translating gives CASSRGQLTNYGYTF.

The chain links TRBV11-2 to TRBJ2-7, with 13 bases fitting TRBD2. The CDR3 runs to 15 residues. The germline CDR1 and CDR2 sequences are SGHAT and FQNNGV. V shed 4 bases and J 4 bases; nucleotides not matched to a gene: 4. CDR3 DNA: TGTGCCAGCAGCTCGAGACTAGCGGGGGGATACGAGCAGTACTTC. Protein: CASSSRLAGGYEQYF.

The V call is TRBV19, the J call TRBJ2-3; 8 bases agree with TRBD1. J gave up 1 base and V 9 bases, and 3 bases lay outside the gene matches. The V gene's germline CDR1 is LNHDA and CDR2 SQIVND (reference sequence). This CDR3 has 13 amino acids. CDR3 sequence reads: CASQGAGTDTQYF. As DNA, the CDR3 is TGTGCCAGCCAGGGGGCTGGCACAGATACGCAGTATTTT.

The chain uses TRBV2 and TRBJ2-2, with 10 bases matching TRBD2. CDR3 length: 15 amino acids. The germline gives CDR1 SNHLY, CDR2 FYNNEI. V lost 4 bases, J lost 4 bases, and 3 bases stayed unmatched. CDR3 sequence reads: CASSVERGGTGELFF. CDR3 DNA sequence: TGTGCCAGCAGTGTGGAGCGGGGGGGCACCGGGGAGCTGTTTTTT.